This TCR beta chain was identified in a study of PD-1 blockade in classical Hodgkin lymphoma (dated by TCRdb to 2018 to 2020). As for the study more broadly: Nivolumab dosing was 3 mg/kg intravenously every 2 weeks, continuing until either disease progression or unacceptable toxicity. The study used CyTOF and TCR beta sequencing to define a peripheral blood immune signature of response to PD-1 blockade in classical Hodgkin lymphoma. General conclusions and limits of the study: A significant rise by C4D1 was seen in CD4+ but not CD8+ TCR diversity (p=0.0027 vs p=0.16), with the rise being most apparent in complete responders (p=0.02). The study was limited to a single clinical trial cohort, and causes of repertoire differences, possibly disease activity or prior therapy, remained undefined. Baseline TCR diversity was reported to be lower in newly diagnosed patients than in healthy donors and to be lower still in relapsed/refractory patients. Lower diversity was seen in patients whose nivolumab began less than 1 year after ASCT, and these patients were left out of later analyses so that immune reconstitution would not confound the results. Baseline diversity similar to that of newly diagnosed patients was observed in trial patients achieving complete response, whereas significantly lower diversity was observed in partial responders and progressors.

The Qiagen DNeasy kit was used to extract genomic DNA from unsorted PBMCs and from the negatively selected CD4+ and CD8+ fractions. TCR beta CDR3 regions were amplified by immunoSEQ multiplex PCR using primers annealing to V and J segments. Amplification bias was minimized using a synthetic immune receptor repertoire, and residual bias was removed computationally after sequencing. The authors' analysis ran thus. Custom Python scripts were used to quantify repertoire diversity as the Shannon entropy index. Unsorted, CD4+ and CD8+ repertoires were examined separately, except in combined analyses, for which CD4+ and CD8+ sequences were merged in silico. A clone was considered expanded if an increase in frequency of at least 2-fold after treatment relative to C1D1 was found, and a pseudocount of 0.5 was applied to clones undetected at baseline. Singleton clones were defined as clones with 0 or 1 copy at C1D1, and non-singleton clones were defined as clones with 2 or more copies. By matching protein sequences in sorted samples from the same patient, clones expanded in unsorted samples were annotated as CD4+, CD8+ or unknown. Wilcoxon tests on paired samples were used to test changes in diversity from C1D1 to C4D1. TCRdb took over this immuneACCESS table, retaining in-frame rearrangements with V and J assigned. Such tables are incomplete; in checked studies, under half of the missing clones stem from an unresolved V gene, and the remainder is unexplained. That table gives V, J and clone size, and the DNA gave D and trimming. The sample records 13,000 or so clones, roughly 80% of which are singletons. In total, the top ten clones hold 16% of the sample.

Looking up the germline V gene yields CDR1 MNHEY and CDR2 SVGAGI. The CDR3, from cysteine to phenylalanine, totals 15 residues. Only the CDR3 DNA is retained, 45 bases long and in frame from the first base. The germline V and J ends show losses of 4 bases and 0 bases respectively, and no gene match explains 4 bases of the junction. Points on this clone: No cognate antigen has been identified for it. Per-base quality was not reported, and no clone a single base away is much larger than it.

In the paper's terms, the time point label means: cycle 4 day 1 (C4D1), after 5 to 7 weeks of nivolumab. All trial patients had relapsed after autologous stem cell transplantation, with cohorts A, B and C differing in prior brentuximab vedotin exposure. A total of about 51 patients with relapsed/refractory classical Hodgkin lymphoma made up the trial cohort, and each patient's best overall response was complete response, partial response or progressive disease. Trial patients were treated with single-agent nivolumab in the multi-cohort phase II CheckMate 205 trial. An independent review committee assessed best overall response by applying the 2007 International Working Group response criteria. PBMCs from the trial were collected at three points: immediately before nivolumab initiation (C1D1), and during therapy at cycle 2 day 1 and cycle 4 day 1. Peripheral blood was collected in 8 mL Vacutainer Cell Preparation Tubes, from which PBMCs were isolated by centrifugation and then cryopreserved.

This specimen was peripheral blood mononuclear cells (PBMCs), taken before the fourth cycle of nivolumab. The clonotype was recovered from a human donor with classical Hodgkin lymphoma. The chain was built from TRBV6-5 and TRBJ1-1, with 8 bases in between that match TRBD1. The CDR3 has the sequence CASSSTGEMNTEAFF. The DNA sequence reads TGTGCCAGCAGTTCGACAGGGGAAATGAACACTGAAGCTTTCTTT.